This T cell receptor beta chain was recovered during a study of technical replicates of blood from a handful of donors (dated 2017 in TCRdb). The library relied on the immunoSEQ multiplex PCR assay. TCRdb took this table from immuneACCESS and kept in-frame rearrangements with V and J called. Such tables lack part of the clones; where checked against another copy, unresolved V genes explain under half of the gap, and the rest is unexplained. For this sample there are tens of thousands of clones; around 94% appear just once. 0.25% to 0.3% of the sample lies in the top ten. Points on this clone: The antigen it recognizes is unknown. No much larger clonotype is one base removed from it; base qualities were not supplied.

From a lookup of the germline V gene, CDR1 and CDR2 are SGHAT and FQNNGV. The CDR3 spans 16 residues, from the cysteine through the phenylalanine. Only the CDR3 part of the read is kept: 48 bases, read in frame from the first base. Trimming at the junction amounts to 1 base on V and 1 base on J, and the germline ends lie 13 bases apart. The chain was built from TRBV11-2 and TRBJ1-1; the D gene cannot be named for sure. This sequence originates from a human donor in good health. Material for sequencing was T cells isolated from PBMCs. The nucleotides are TGTGCCAGCAGCTTAGGGTCTTCGGCAGGGAACACTGAAGCTTTCTTT. Protein translation: CASSLGSSAGNTEAFF.